These 3 T cell receptor beta chains originate from one sample sequenced in a study of shared clonotypes between healthy human individuals. Here immunoSEQ multiplex PCR was the method, and the copy in TCRdb shows in-frame clones only, minus some. In the table there are about 730,000 clones, 72% of which are singletons. Sequencing input: memory CD4+ T cells sorted from blood. Subset in this sample: CD45RA-negative fraction. All receptors come from a woman aged 25-40 years in good health.

The V call is TRBV6-6, the J call TRBJ1-1; D is perhaps TRBD1 (5 bases). Germline loops: CDR1 MNHNY, CDR2 SVGAGI (reference sequence). V lost 3 bases and J lost 4, with 12 bases in between. The length of the CDR3 is 14 residues. The DNA for the CDR3 is TGTGCCAGCAGTTATCAGGGCAGAGTCACTGAAGCTTTCTTT. Protein product: CASSYQGRVTEAFF.

The V call is TRBV18, the J call TRBJ1-3; possibly TRBD1 for D (6 bases). V dropped 4 bases and J dropped 6 bases, with 16 bases sitting between them. The germline V gene has CDR1 KGHSH and CDR2 LQKENI. CDR3 size: 15 residues. The CDR3 bases are TGTGCCAGCTCACAGGACAGCAAAGCTTTAAACACCATATATTTT. It specifies CASSQDSKALNTIYF.

The V call is TRBV6-5, the J call TRBJ2-3; D not certain. The germline CDR1 and CDR2 sequences are MNHEY and SVGAGI. Trimming stripped 0 bases from V and 0 bases from J, with 4 bases between. This CDR3 contains 14 residues. CDR3: CASSYSWSTDTQYF. The CDR3 DNA is TGTGCCAGCAGTTACTCCTGGAGCACAGATACGCAGTATTTT.